This T cell receptor (beta chain) was identified in a study of cytomegalovirus exposure and HLA in healthy donors. Among the donors, all were healthy bone marrow donors. At collection, donors were nominally healthy, but unrecorded immune exposures were probable. The CDR3 has 12 residues. Germline CDR1 reads MNHNS; CDR2 reads SASEGT. V lost 6 bases to trimming and J lost 6 bases, with 12 bases between them. Findings and caveats of the study: Cytomegalovirus association was listed for about 160 TCR beta chains. In a later analysis, at a false discovery rate of 0.05, under 20,000 TCR beta sequences were associated with HLA alleles.

PCR was performed using 60 Vbeta and 13 Jbeta primers. TCRdb's copy holds only in-frame clones and misses some; the assay was immunoSEQ multiplex PCR. The sample lists about 98,000 clones; 80% to 85% were seen once. Comments on this clone: The antigen remains unidentified.

The TCR comes from a man aged 35 to 55 in good health and CMV-seronegative. The material sequenced was PBMCs. This chain links TRBV6-1 with TRBJ2-7, with D perhaps TRBD2 (6 bases). CDR3 nucleotides: TGTGCCAGCAGCTCCGCCGGGGGCGAGCAGTACTTC. Encoded protein: CASSSAGGEQYF.